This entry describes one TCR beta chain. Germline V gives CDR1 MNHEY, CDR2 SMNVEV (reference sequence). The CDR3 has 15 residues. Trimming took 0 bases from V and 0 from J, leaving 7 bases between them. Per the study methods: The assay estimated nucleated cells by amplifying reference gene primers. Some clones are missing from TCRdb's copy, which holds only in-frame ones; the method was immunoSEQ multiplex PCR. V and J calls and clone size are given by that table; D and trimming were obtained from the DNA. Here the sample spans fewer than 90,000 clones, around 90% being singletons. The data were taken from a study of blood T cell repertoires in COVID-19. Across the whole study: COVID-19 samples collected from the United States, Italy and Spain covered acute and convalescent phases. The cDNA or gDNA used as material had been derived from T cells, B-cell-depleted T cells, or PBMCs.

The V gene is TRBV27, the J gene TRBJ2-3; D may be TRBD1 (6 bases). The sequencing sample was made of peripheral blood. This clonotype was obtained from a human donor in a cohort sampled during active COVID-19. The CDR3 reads CASSLSRGSTDTQYF. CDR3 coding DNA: TGTGCCAGCAGTTTATCCAGGGGTAGCACAGATACGCAGTATTTT.